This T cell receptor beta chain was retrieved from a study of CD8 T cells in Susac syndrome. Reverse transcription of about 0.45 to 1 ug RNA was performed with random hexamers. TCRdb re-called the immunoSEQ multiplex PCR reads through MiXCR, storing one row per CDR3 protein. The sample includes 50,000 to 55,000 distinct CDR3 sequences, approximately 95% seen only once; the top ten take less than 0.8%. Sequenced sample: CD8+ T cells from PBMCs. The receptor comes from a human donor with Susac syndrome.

The CDR3 here is CASSQEVIGTVNTEAFF. In DNA form, the CDR3 reads TGCGCCAGCAGCCAAGAAGTTATCGGGACAGTGAACACTGAAGCTTTCTTT. The chain recombines TRBV4-3 with TRBJ1-1; 7 bases are a match to TRBD1. Germline trimming cut 0 bases from V and 0 bases from J; bases unmatched to any gene: 7. The CDR3 is 17 residues long. Germline lookup yields CDR1 LGHNA and CDR2 YSLEER.